This T cell receptor (beta chain) was retrieved from a study of control samples from healthy donors and cancer patients. The CDR3 is 17 residues long. V lost 0 bases, J lost 6 bases, and 8 bases stayed unmatched. The germline V gene encodes CDR1 SGHVS and CDR2 FNYEAQ. Clones were read by immunoSEQ multiplex PCR, and TCRdb kept only the in-frame ones, dropping some. The repertoire includes about 96,000 clones, approximately 93% of them detected once, and around 8.5% sits in the top ten. This receptor was obtained from a man aged 18 to 29 in good health. The specimen sequenced was blood. The rearrangement joins TRBV7-6 to TRBJ2-1, with TRBD2 identical over 10 bases. The CDR3 spells CASSLATSGVLGNEQFF. The CDR3, as DNA: TGTGCCAGCAGCTTAGCAACTAGCGGGGTCCTGGGCAATGAGCAGTTCTTC.